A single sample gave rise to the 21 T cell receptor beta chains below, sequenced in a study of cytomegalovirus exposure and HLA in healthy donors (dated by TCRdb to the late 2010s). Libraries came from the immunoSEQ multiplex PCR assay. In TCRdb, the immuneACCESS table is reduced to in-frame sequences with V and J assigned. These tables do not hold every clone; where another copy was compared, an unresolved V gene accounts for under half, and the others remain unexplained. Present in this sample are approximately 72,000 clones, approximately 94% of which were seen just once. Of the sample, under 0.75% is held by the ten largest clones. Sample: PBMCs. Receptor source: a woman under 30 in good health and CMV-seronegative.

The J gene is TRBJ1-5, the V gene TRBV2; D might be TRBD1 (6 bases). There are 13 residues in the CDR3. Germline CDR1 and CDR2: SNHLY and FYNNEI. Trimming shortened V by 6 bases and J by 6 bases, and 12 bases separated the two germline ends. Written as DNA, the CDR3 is TGTGCCAGCAGGAGGGGGGGGGTTCAGCCCCAGCATTTT. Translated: CASRRGGVQPQHF. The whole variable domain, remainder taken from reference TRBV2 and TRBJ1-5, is EPEVTQTPSHQVTQMGQEVILRCVPISNHLYFYWYRQILGQKVEFLVSFYNNEISEKSEIFDDQFSVERPDGSNFTLKIRSTKLEDSAMYFCASRRGGVQPQHFGDGTRLSIL.

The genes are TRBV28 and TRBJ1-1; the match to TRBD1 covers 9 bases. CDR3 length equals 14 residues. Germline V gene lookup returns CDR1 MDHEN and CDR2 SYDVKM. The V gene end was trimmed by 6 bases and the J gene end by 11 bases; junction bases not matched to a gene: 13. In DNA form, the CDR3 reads TGTGCCAGCAGCCCCCCAGGACAGGGGAAGTTGGCTTTCTTT. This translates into CASSPPGQGKLAFF.

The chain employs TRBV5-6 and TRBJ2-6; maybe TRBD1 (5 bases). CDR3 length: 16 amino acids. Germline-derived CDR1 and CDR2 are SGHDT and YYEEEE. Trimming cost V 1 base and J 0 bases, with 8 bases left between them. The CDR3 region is CASSLTGRSGANVLTF. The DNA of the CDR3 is TGTGCCAGCAGCTTGACAGGCCGCTCTGGGGCCAACGTCCTGACTTTC.

This CDR3 is CASSLEGTGKQFF. In nucleotides, the CDR3 is TGTGCCAGCAGCTTAGAGGGGACAGGCAAGCAGTTCTTC. This chain joins TRBV11-3 and TRBJ2-1; 8 nucleotides line up with TRBD1. The CDR3 spans 13 residues. The V segment lost 0 bases and the J segment 11 bases; nucleotides outside the gene matches: 3. CDR1 and CDR2 (germline): SGHNT, YENEEA. The entire variable domain, with the rest obtained from reference TRBV11-3 and TRBJ2-1, is as follows: EAGVVQSPRYKIIEKKQPVAFWCNPISGHNTLYWYLQNLGQGPELLIRYENEEAVDDSQLPKDRFSAERLKGVDSTLKIQPAELGDSAVYLCASSLEGTGKQFFGPGTRLTVL.

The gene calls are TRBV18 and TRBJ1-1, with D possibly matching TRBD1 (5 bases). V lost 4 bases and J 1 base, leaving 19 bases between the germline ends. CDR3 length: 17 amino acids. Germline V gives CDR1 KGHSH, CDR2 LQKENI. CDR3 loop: CASSLVTLQVANTEAFF. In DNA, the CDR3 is TGTGCCAGCTCACTCGTAACCCTACAGGTTGCGAACACTGAAGCTTTCTTT.

The CDR3 DNA is TGTGCCAGCAGCCTCGTCCCGGGCGAGCAGTACTTC. This gives the protein CASSLVPGEQYF. This sequence joins TRBV13 and TRBJ2-7; D gene uncertain. V was trimmed by 5 bases and J by 6 bases, leaving 11 bases between them. The CDR3 totals 12 residues. CDR1 is PRHDT and CDR2 is FYEKMQ in the germline V gene (reference sequence).

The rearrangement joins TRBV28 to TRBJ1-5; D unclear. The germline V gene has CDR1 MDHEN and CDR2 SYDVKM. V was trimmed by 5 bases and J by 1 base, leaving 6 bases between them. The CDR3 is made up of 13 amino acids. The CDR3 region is CASSTLSNQPQHF. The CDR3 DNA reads TGTGCCAGCAGTACTCTAAGCAATCAGCCCCAGCATTTT.

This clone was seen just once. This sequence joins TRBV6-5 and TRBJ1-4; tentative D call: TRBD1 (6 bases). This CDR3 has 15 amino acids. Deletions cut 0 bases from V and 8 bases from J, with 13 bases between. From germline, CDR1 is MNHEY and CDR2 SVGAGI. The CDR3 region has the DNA TGTGCCAGCAGTTACTCGGAAGGGGGTCAGGAAAAACTGTTTTTT. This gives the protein CASSYSEGGQEKLFF.

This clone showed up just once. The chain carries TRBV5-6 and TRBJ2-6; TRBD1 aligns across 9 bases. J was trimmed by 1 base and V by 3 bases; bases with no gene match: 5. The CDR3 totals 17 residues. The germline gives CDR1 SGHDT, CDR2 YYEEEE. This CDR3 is CASSWGQGGSGANVLTF. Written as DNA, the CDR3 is TGTGCCAGCAGCTGGGGACAGGGAGGATCTGGGGCCAACGTCCTGACTTTC.

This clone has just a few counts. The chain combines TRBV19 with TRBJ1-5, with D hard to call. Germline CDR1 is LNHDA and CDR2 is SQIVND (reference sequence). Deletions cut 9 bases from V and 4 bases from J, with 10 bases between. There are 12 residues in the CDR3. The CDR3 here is CASSGRNQPQHF. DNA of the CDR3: TGTGCCAGCAGCGGGAGGAATCAGCCCCAGCATTTT.

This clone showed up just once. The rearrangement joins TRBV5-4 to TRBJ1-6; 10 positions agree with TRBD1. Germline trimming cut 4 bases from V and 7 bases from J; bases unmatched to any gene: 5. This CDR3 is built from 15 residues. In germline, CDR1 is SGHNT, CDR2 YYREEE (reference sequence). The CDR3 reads CASSLTGGDNSPLHF. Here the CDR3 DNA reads TGTGCCAGCAGCCTGACAGGGGGCGACAATTCACCCCTCCACTTT. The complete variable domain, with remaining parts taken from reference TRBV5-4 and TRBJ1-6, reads ETGVTQSPTHLIKTRGQQVTLRCSSQSGHNTVSWYQQALGQGPQFIFQYYREEENGRGNFPPRFSGLQFPNYSSELNVNALELDDSALYLCASSLTGGDNSPLHFGNGTRLTVT.

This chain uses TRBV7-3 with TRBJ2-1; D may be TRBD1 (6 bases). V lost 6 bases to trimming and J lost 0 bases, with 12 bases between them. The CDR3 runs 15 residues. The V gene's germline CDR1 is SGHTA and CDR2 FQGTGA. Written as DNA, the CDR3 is TGTGCCAGCAGGGTGGGGGCGAACTCCTACAATGAGCAGTTCTTC. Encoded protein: CASRVGANSYNEQFF. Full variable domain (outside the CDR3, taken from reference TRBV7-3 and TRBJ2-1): GAGVSQTPSNKVTEKGKYVELRCDPISGHTALYWYRQSLGQGPEFLIYFQGTGAADDSGLPNDRFFAVRPEGSVSTLKIQRTERGDSAVYLCASRVGANSYNEQFFGPGTRLTVL.

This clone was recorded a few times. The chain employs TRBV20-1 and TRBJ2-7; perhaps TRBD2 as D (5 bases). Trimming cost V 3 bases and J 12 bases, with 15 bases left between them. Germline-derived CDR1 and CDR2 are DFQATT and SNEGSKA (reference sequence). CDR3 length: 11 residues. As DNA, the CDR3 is TGCAGTGCTAGTCTCACCCCGGGATTGTACTTC. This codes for CSASLTPGLYF.

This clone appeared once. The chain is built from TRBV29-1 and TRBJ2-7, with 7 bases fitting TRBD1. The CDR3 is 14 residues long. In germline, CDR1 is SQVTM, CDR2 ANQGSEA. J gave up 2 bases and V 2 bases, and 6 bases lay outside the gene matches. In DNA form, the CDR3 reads TGCAGCGTTGAACTCCCGGACAGGCCCTACGAGCAGTACTTC. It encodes CSVELPDRPYEQYF.

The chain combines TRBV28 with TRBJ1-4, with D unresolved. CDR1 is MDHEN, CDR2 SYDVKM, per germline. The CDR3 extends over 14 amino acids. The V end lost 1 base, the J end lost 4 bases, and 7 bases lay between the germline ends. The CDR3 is CASSLSGNNEKLFF. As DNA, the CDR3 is TGTGCCAGCAGTTTATCAGGAAATAATGAAAAACTGTTTTTT.

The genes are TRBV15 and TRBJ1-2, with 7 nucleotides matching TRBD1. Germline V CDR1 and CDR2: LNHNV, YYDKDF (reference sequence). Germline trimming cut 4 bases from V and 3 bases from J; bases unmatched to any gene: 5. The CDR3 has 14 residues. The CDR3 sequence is CATSTRGQYYGYTF. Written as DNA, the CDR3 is TGTGCCACCAGCACCCGGGGACAGTACTATGGCTACACCTTC.

CDR3 DNA: TGTGCCAGTCGGACAAGCAATCAGCCCCAGCATTTT. Encoded protein: CASRTSNQPQHF. This chain connects TRBV6-5 to TRBJ1-5; D possibly corresponds to TRBD1 (5 bases). This CDR3 has 12 residues. Trimming cost V 9 bases and J 1 base, with 7 bases left between them. Germline V gene lookup returns CDR1 MNHEY and CDR2 SVGAGI.

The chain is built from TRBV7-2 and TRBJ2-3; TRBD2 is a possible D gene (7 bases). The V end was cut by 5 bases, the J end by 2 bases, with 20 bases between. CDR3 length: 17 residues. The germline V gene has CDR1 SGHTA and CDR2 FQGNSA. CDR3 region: CASSPRGGRGYTDTQYF. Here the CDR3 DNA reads TGTGCCAGCAGCCCCCGCGGTGGGAGGGGGTACACAGATACGCAGTATTTT.

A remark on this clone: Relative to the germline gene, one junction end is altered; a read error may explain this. This CDR3 is CASSSGRTVNPYEQYF. The CDR3, as DNA: TGTGCTAGCAGCTCTGGACGGACAGTAAATCCCTACGAGCAGTACTTC. The chain links TRBV7-7 to TRBJ2-7; the D gene is possibly TRBD1 (6 bases). CDR3 size: 16 residues. Germline lookup yields CDR1 SSHAT and CDR2 FNYEAQ (reference sequence).

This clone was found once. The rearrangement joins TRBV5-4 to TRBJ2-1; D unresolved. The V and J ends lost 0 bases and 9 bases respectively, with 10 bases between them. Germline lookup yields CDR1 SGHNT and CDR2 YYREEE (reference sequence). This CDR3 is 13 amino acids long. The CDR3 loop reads CASSLEASGEQFF. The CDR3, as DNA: TGTGCCAGCAGCTTGGAAGCTTCCGGTGAGCAGTTCTTC.

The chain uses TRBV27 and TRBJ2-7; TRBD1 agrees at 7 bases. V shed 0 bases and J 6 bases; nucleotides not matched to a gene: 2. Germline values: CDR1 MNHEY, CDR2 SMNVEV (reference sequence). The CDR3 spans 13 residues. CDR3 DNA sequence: TGTGCCAGCAGTTTATCAGGGGGCGTCGAGCAGTACTTC. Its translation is CASSLSGGVEQYF.